These T cell receptor beta chains were read from a single sample in a study of neurological immune-mediated disorders. MiXCR, applied by TCRdb to the 5' RACE reads, yields one record per CDR3 protein. The sample consists of tens of thousands of distinct CDR3 sequences, approximately 10% of them appearing once. Sequencing input: PBMCs. These TCRs come from a man in his forties or fifties in good health. CDR3s include the opening cysteine and the closing phenylalanine or tryptophan. The D gene is left open where the match is weak. Clone size is shown for a subset of rows, as once, few, many or a class of expanded clone.

j_call cdr3_length v_call d_call clone_size cdr3_nt cdr3_aa
TRBJ2-7 12 TRBV7-2 - many TGTGCCAGCAGCCAAGGTAGCTACGAGCAGTACTTC CASSQGSYEQYF
TRBJ2-7 11 TRBV3-1 - many TGTGCCAGCAGCCAAGTGAACGAGCAGTACTTC CASSQVNEQYF
TRBJ1-1 17 TRBV7-7 - many TGTGCTAGCAGTCCGGACTCCTGCTTTGTGCCAAACCCTGAAGCTTTCTTT CASSPDSCFVPNPEAFF
TRBJ1-4 16 TRBV5-1 TRBD1 many TGCGCCAGCAGCCTGGGACAGCCAGCAACTAATGAAAAACTGTTTTTT CASSLGQPATNEKLFF
TRBJ2-2 13 TRBV5-1 - many TGCGCCAGCAGCTTGGCTGGGTTCGGGGAGCTGTTTTTT CASSLAGFGELFF
TRBJ1-1 12 TRBV30 - few TGTGCCTGGAGAATCGGGAACACTGAAGCTTTCTTT CAWRIGNTEAFF
TRBJ1-1 14 TRBV9 - many TGTGCCAGCAGCGCCGAGGACAGTAACACTGAAGCTTTCTTT CASSAEDSNTEAFF
TRBJ2-2 14 TRBV15 - - TGTGCCACCAGCGGACGGGGTCGGTCCGGGGAGTTGTTTTTT CATSGRGRSGELFF
TRBJ2-2 15 TRBV3-1 TRBD1 many TGTGCCAGCAGAAGCAACAGGGGGCATACCGGGGAGCTGTTTTTT CASRSNRGHTGELFF
TRBJ2-1 13 TRBV3-1 - many TGTGCCAGCAGTCGGGACGGGGTGAGTGAGCAGTTCTTC CASSRDGVSEQFF